These 21 T cell receptor beta chains share one sample of origin, sequenced in a study of T cell responses to AZD1222 COVID-19 vaccine. Libraries were prepared by immunoSEQ multiplex PCR; TCRdb keeps only in-frame clonotypes and omits some of them. The sample yields fewer than 85,000 clones, about 88% seen once. The material was peripheral blood, obtained 28 days after the second AZD1222 dose. The receptors derive from an adult who received the AZD1222 COVID-19 vaccine.

The chain joins TRBV12-3 or TRBV12-4 to TRBJ1-2; D is undetermined. The CDR3 has 13 residues. V lost 2 bases, J lost 4 bases, and 8 bases lay in between. CDR3 residues: CASSLSDLYGYTF. The CDR3 nucleotides are TGTGCCAGCAGTTTATCAGATCTCTATGGCTACACCTTC.

The chain recombines TRBV15 with TRBJ1-5, with 9 bases matching TRBD1. This CDR3 comprises 15 residues. V was pared by 1 base and J by 6 bases, with 4 bases of the junction left unmatched. Looked up from germline, CDR1 is LNHNV and CDR2 is YYDKDF (reference sequence). This CDR3 reads CATSRGTGGIQPQHF. The CDR3 DNA is TGTGCCACCAGCAGAGGTACAGGGGGCATTCAGCCCCAGCATTTT.

The rearrangement joins TRBV24-1 to TRBJ1-2; D not certain. The germline CDR1 and CDR2 sequences are KGHDR and SFDVKD. This CDR3 comprises 13 residues. V gave up 7 bases and J gave up 6 bases, with 14 bases separating them. CDR3 in amino acids: CATSHRAMDGYTF. The CDR3 DNA follows: TGTGCCACCAGCCACCGGGCCATGGATGGCTACACCTTC.

In DNA form, the CDR3 reads TGTGCCAGCAGCGTAGCCCCAGGGGCCATATATTTT. It yields the protein CASSVAPGAIYF. The chain employs TRBV9 and TRBJ1-3; D is possibly TRBD1 (6 bases). In germline, CDR1 is SGDLS, CDR2 YYNGEE. The V end lost 0 bases, the J end lost 11 bases, and 9 bases lay between the germline ends. This CDR3 contains 12 residues.

The chain has TRBV5-4 and TRBJ2-3; TRBD2 agrees at 15 bases. This CDR3 contains 17 residues. Losses at the gene ends were 4 bases for V and 8 bases for J; bases not matched to a gene: 11. CDR1 is SGHNT and CDR2 is YYREEE in the germline V gene (reference sequence). CDR3 sequence (DNA): TGTGCCAGCAGCCCCGGGACTAGCGGGGGGAGGACCGGTACGCAGTATTTT. It yields the protein CASSPGTSGGRTGTQYF.

CDR3 sequence (DNA): TGTGCCACTACCTCCGGTGCGGGTAGAGAGACCCAGTACTTC. Amino acid sequence: CATTSGAGRETQYF. V usage is TRBV28 and J usage is TRBJ2-5; perhaps TRBD2 as D (5 bases). The CDR3 loop spans 14 amino acids. The germline CDR1 and CDR2 sequences are MDHEN and SYDVKM. V shed 10 bases and J shed 4 bases, with 19 bases lying between them.

The rearrangement uses TRBV10-3 and TRBJ2-2, with 7 bases lining up with TRBD2. The CDR3 consists of 15 residues. The germline V gene has CDR1 ENHRY and CDR2 SYGVKD. Unmatched junction bases numbered 11, after V lost 10 bases and J lost 3 bases. This chain's CDR3 is CATTPGTTYTGELFF. CDR3 nucleotide sequence: TGTGCCACAACCCCCGGGACTACTTACACCGGGGAGCTGTTTTTT.

The rearrangement uses TRBV12-3 or TRBV12-4 and TRBJ1-1; D uncertain. The CDR3 covers 13 residues. Trimming removed 6 bases at V and 5 bases at J, with 13 bases between. The chain's CDR3 is CASSLGGGTEAFF. Here the CDR3 DNA reads TGTGCCAGCAGCTTGGGAGGAGGGACTGAAGCTTTCTTT.

Of note for this clone: Other nucleotide sequences in the sample specify the same CDR3. The J gene is TRBJ1-5, the V gene TRBV7-2; unclear D gene. The CDR3 is 13 amino acids. Trimming took off 2 bases at V and 3 bases at J, with 5 bases between the two ends. Germline CDR1 SGHTA, CDR2 FQGNSA. CDR3 sequence: CASSLIDNQPQHF. CDR3 nucleotides: TGTGCCAGCAGCTTAATAGACAATCAGCCCCAGCATTTT.

The chain employs TRBV6-5 and TRBJ1-6, with D possibly TRBD1 on 5 matching bases. Germline V gives CDR1 MNHEY, CDR2 SVGAGI. V shed 6 bases and J shed 3 bases, with 9 bases lying between them. The CDR3 has 14 amino acids. For the CDR3, the DNA is TGTGCCAGCAGCTGGGACCTCTATAATTCACCCCTCCACTTT. The encoded protein is CASSWDLYNSPLHF.

The V gene is TRBV5-1, the J gene TRBJ2-1, with D possibly TRBD2 on 6 matching bases. Germline CDR1 is SGHRS and CDR2 is YFSETQ. The CDR3 totals 12 residues. The V gene lost 4 bases and the J gene lost 9 bases, with 11 bases spanning the gap. In DNA form, the CDR3 reads TGCGCCAGCAGCCTAGAGCGGGTTGAGCAGTTCTTC. As protein: CASSLERVEQFF.

This clone was seen a handful of times. The chain is built from TRBV18 and TRBJ2-3, with D perhaps TRBD2 (6 bases). The CDR3 totals 15 residues. From germline, CDR1 is KGHSH and CDR2 LQKENI. Trimming took off 1 base at V and 1 base at J, with 9 bases between the two ends. CDR3 amino acids: CASSPLGSGTDTQYF. The DNA for the CDR3 is TGTGCCAGCTCACCACTCGGGAGTGGCACAGATACGCAGTATTTT.

V is TRBV6-5 and J is TRBJ2-7; the D gene could be TRBD1 or TRBD2 (5 bases each). Per the germline V gene, CDR1 is MNHEY and CDR2 is SVGAGI. The CDR3 totals 15 residues. V was trimmed by 6 bases and J by 1 base, leaving 16 bases between them. The CDR3 nucleotides are TGTGCCAGCAGCCCGACCGGGGCTAGGTCCTACGAGCAGTACGTC. Translated: CASSPTGARSYEQYV.

This chain connects TRBV5-1 to TRBJ2-7; the D call may be TRBD1 or TRBD2 (5 bases each). The CDR3 is 14 residues long. V lost 4 bases and J 7 bases, leaving 18 bases between the germline ends. The V gene's germline CDR1 is SGHRS and CDR2 YFSETQ. CDR3 residues: CASSLSGTTGEQYV. In DNA form, the CDR3 reads TGCGCCAGCAGCCTCTCCGGGACCACAGGAGAGCAGTACGTC.

The CDR3, as DNA: TGTGCCAGCAGCTTGAATCTTGACAGATCTGGGGAGCAGTACTTC. Residues: CASSLNLDRSGEQYF. V usage is TRBV5-4 and J usage is TRBJ2-7; possible D gene TRBD1, 5 bases. Trimming left V 1 base short and J 7 bases short, with 18 bases between. The CDR3 has 15 residues. Germline V gene data show CDR1 as SGHNT and CDR2 as YYREEE (reference sequence).

The chain links TRBV18 to TRBJ1-1, with a weak D call TRBD1 (6 bases). Trimming left V 4 bases short and J 1 base short, with 7 bases between. The CDR3 is 13 amino acids. The germline CDR1 and CDR2 sequences are KGHSH and LQKENI. In nucleotides, the CDR3 is TGTGCCAGCTCACAGGACAGGAACACTGAAGCTTTCTTT. Its translation: CASSQDRNTEAFF.

This chain connects TRBV6-5 to TRBJ1-3; D is uncertain. The V and J ends lost 2 bases and 0 bases respectively, with 8 bases between them. Germline lookup yields CDR1 MNHEY and CDR2 SVGAGI. The CDR3 has 15 residues. CDR3 coding DNA: TGTGCCAGCAGTTACAGGGTTAGCTCTGGAAACACCATATATTTT. This codes for CASSYRVSSGNTIYF.

V is TRBV18 and J is TRBJ1-2; D is possibly TRBD1 (5 bases). The CDR3 covers 13 residues. The V gene's germline CDR1 is KGHSH and CDR2 LQKENI. V gave up 4 bases and J gave up 7 bases, with 13 bases separating them. The DNA of the CDR3 is TGTGCCAGCTCACTTTCGCGGGACTCTGGCTACACCTTC. This sequence encodes CASSLSRDSGYTF. Drawing the rest from reference TRBV18 and TRBJ1-2, the complete variable domain is NAGVMQNPRHLVRRRGQEARLRCSPMKGHSHVYWYRQLPEEGLKFMVYLQKENIIDESGMPKERFSAEFPKEGPSILRIQQVVRGDSAAYFCASSLSRDSGYTFGSGTRLTVV.

CDR3: CASKEGMNTEAFF. The CDR3 DNA reads TGTGCCAGCAAAGAGGGCATGAACACTGAAGCTTTCTTT. V and J are TRBV6-5 and TRBJ1-1; D is ambiguous. The length of the CDR3 is 13 residues. Trimming pared 7 bases from V and 0 bases from J, leaving 9 bases between. CDR1 MNHEY and CDR2 SVGAGI come from the germline V gene.

The chain carries TRBV29-1 and TRBJ2-1; D not certain. Germline values: CDR1 SQVTM, CDR2 ANQGSEA. CDR3 length: 11 residues. The V end was cut by 3 bases, the J end by 8 bases, with 8 bases between. The CDR3 region is CSVDVGDEQFF. The CDR3 bases are TGCAGCGTTGATGTGGGTGATGAGCAGTTCTTC.

The rearrangement joins TRBV6-5 to TRBJ1-5, with TRBD1 matching 9 bases. CDR1 and CDR2 from the germline V gene are MNHEY and SVGAGI. The CDR3 has 15 residues. The V and J ends lost 6 bases and 4 bases, in that order; junction bases with no gene match: 7. CDR3 sequence: CASRRTGEGNQPQHF. The CDR3 DNA sequence: TGTGCCAGCAGACGGACAGGGGAGGGGAATCAGCCCCAGCATTTT.